One and the same sample provided the 15 T cell receptor beta chains below, sequenced in a study of cytomegalovirus exposure and HLA in healthy donors. Vbeta (60) and Jbeta (13) primers were used in the PCR. Libraries were prepared by immunoSEQ multiplex PCR; TCRdb keeps only in-frame clonotypes and omits some of them. The sample shows 90,000 to 130,000 clones, approximately 84% of them seen only once. Sequencing used PBMCs. The receptors come from a man aged 35 to 55 in good health and CMV-seronegative.

The count of this clone is one. The genes are TRBV27 and TRBJ2-5, with 7 bases that match TRBD1. The ends lost 5 bases at V and 7 bases at J; junction bases unmatched: 7. In germline, CDR1 is MNHEY, CDR2 SMNVEV (reference sequence). The CDR3 is 13 amino acids. The CDR3 region has the DNA TGTGCCAGCAGTGTGGACAGGCCCGGGACCCAGTACTTC. Amino acids: CASSVDRPGTQYF.

The sample holds one count of this clone. This sequence joins TRBV6-6 and TRBJ2-5; the D gene is possibly TRBD2 (6 bases). The CDR3 runs to 16 residues. Germline lookup yields CDR1 MNHNY and CDR2 SVGAGI (reference sequence). V lost 0 bases to trimming and J lost 1 base, with 12 bases between them. The CDR3 nucleotides are TGTGCCAGCAGTTACTCGGAGGGGACGGGCCAAGAGACCCAGTACTTC. This sequence encodes CASSYSEGTGQETQYF.

This clone has just one count. CDR3 DNA: TGCGCCAGCAGCCAAGATGCGGGGATGAACACTGAAGCTTTCTTT. This sequence encodes CASSQDAGMNTEAFF. The chain carries TRBV4-3 and TRBJ1-1; unclear D gene. V lost 0 bases, J lost 0 bases, and 8 bases lay in between. The CDR3 loop spans 15 amino acids. Germline CDR1 and CDR2: LGHNA and YSLEER.

The chain couples TRBV7-3 to TRBJ1-1; 7 positions match TRBD1. There are 14 residues in the CDR3. The germline V gene has CDR1 SGHTA and CDR2 FQGTGA. The V and J ends lost 5 bases and 1 base, in that order; junction bases with no gene match: 4. The CDR3 DNA reads TGTGCCAGCAGCGAAGGGGGCTCGAACACTGAAGCTTTCTTT. It translates to CASSEGGSNTEAFF.

V is TRBV5-4 and J is TRBJ2-2, with D perhaps matching TRBD2 (5 bases). CDR1 SGHNT and CDR2 YYREEE come from the germline V gene (reference sequence). The CDR3 is 15 residues long. V lost 1 base to trimming and J lost 3 bases, with 10 bases between them. The DNA of the CDR3 is TGTGCCAGCAGCTTGACCGGGGTGCACACCGGGGAGCTGTTTTTT. Translation gives CASSLTGVHTGELFF.

This clone was observed a single time. The CDR3 DNA reads TGTGCCAGCTCACCCAGGGATGGGAATTCACCCCTCCACTTT. It yields the protein CASSPRDGNSPLHF. The chain employs TRBV18 and TRBJ1-6; possible D gene TRBD1, 5 bases. This CDR3 contains 14 residues. CDR1 is KGHSH and CDR2 is LQKENI in the germline V gene. V shed 3 bases and J shed 7 bases, with 10 bases lying between them.

The rearrangement joins TRBV7-8 to TRBJ1-1; D ambiguous. Germline assignment: CDR1 SGHVS and CDR2 FQNEAQ. V was clipped by 4 bases and J by 1 base, with 10 bases between them. CDR3 size: 14 residues. CDR3 loop: CASSSRPGNTEAFF. The CDR3 nucleotides read TGTGCCAGCAGCTCCCGCCCAGGGAACACTGAAGCTTTCTTT.

The chain is built from TRBV9 and TRBJ2-3; possible D gene TRBD2, 6 bases. Germline V CDR1 and CDR2: SGDLS, YYNGEE. V was shortened by 8 bases and J by 0 bases, with 10 bases between the two germline ends. There are 13 residues in the CDR3. The CDR3 region is CASRSGSTDTQYF. In DNA, the CDR3 is TGTGCCAGTCGCAGCGGGAGCACAGATACGCAGTATTTT.

This clone appeared a few times. The J gene is TRBJ1-6, the V gene TRBV7-9; no firm D call. V was cut by 2 bases and J by 6 bases, with 11 bases left in between. Germline CDR1 SEHNR, CDR2 FQNEAQ (reference sequence). This CDR3 spans 15 amino acids. For the CDR3, the DNA is TGTGCCAGCAGCTTATCGACGGGAGCTAATTCACCCCTCCACTTT. This encodes CASSLSTGANSPLHF.

This clone was seen once. The chain combines TRBV5-1 with TRBJ1-2; TRBD1 agrees at 8 bases. Germline V lookup: CDR1 SGHRS, CDR2 YFSETQ. The CDR3 runs to 13 residues. Losses at the gene ends were 3 bases for V and 8 bases for J; bases not matched to a gene: 6. This chain's CDR3 is CASSSTGVEGYTF. The CDR3 DNA reads TGCGCCAGCAGCTCGACAGGGGTGGAAGGCTACACCTTC. Full variable domain (outside the CDR3, taken from reference TRBV5-1 and TRBJ1-2): KAGVTQTPRYLIKTRGQQVTLSCSPISGHRSVSWYQQTPGQGLQFLFEYFSETQRNKGNFPGRFSGRQFSNSRSEMNVSTLELGDSALYLCASSSTGVEGYTFGSGTRLTVV.

This sequence joins TRBV4-2 and TRBJ1-4; D gene ambiguous. Trimming removed 6 bases at V and 2 bases at J, with 22 bases between. The CDR3 covers 18 residues. CDR1 is LGHNA, CDR2 YNFKEQ, per germline. In nucleotides, the CDR3 is TGTGCCAGCAGAGACCGGGCTTCGGGAGGAGCGACTAATGAAAAACTGTTTTTT. Translation gives CASRDRASGGATNEKLFF.

The count of this clone is one. V gene TRBV14 combines with J gene TRBJ1-6; D gene unclear. Germline V CDR1 and CDR2: SGHDN, FVKESK. V lost 3 bases and J 6 bases, leaving 6 bases between the germline ends. This CDR3 is 13 amino acids long. CDR3 region: CASSHPGNSPLHF. Here the CDR3 DNA reads TGTGCCAGCAGCCATCCGGGTAATTCACCCCTCCACTTT.

The chain combines TRBV6-1 with TRBJ2-7; a weak D match, TRBD1 (8 bases). Germline CDR1 reads MNHNS; CDR2 reads SASEGT. This CDR3 contains 14 residues. V gave up 4 bases and J gave up 7 bases, with 17 bases separating them. The CDR3, as DNA: TGTGCCAGCAGTGTGGGGGGGACAGGTTATGAGCAGTACTTC. Residues: CASSVGGTGYEQYF.

The chain combines TRBV2 with TRBJ1-4, with 7 bases fitting TRBD1. This CDR3 contains 14 residues. CDR1 is SNHLY, CDR2 FYNNEI, per germline. V was clipped by 7 bases and J by 5 bases; unmatched bases: 7. The CDR3: CASNSVGQNEKLFF. The DNA of the CDR3 is TGTGCCAGCAATAGTGTGGGACAGAATGAAAAACTGTTTTTT.

V gene TRBV19 combines with J gene TRBJ1-5, with TRBD1 matching over 7 bases. This CDR3 contains 16 residues. Germline lookup yields CDR1 LNHDA and CDR2 SQIVND (reference sequence). Losses at the gene ends were 6 bases for V and 0 bases for J; bases not matched to a gene: 8. CDR3 bases: TGTGCCAGTAGCACGACAGGGTCCTATAGCAATCAGCCCCAGCATTTT. Protein sequence: CASSTTGSYSNQPQHF.